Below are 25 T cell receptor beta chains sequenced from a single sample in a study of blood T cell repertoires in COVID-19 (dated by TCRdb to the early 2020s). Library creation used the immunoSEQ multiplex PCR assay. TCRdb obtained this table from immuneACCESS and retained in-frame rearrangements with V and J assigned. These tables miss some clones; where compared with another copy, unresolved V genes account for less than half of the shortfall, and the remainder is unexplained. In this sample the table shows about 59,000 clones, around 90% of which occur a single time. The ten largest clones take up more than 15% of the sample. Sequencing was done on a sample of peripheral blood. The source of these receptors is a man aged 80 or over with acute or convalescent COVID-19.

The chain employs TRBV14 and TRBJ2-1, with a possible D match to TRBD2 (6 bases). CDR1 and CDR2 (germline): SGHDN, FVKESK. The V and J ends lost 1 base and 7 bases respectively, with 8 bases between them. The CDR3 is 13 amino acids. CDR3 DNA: TGTGCCAGCAGCCAAGTCCGGGGGAATGAGCAGTTCTTC. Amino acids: CASSQVRGNEQFF.

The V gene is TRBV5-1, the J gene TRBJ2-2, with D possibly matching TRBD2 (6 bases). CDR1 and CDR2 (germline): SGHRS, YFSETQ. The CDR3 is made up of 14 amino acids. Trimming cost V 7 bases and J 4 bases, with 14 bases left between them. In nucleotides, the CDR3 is TGCGCCAGCCGGGGTACCGGGAGCACCGGGGAGCTGTTTTTT. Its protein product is CASRGTGSTGELFF.

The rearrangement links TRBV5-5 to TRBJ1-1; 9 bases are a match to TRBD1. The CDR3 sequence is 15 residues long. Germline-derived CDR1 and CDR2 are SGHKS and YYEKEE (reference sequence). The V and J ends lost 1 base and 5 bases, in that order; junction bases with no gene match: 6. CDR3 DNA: TGTGCCAGCAGCTTGACGGGACAGGGAGTAACTGAAGCTTTCTTT. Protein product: CASSLTGQGVTEAFF.

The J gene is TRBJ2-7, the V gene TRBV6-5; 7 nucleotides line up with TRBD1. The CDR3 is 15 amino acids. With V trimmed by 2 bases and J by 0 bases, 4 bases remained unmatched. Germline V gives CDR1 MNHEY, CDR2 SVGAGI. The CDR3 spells CASSYTGDPSYEQYF. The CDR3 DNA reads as TGTGCCAGCAGTTACACAGGGGACCCCTCCTACGAGCAGTACTTC.

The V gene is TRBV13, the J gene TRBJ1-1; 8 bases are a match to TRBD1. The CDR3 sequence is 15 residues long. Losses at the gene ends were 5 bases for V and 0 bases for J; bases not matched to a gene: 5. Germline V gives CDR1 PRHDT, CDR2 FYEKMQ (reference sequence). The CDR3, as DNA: TGTGCCAGCAGCCCCGGGACAGGCCTGAACACTGAAGCTTTCTTT. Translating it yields CASSPGTGLNTEAFF.

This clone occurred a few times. DNA for the CDR3: TGTGCCAGCAGCACGGACTCGAACACTGAAGCTTTCTTT. This gives the protein CASSTDSNTEAFF. The chain joins TRBV7-3 to TRBJ1-1; no definite D call. The length of the CDR3 is 13 residues. Germline assignment: CDR1 SGHTA and CDR2 FQGTGA. Between the trimmed V and J ends, which lost 5 bases and 1 base, there was a span of 8 bases.

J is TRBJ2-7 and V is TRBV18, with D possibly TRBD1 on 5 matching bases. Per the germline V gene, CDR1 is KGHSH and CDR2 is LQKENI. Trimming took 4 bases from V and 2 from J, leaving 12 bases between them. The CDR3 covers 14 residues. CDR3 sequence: CASSRTRATYEQYF. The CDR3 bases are TGTGCCAGCTCACGGACCAGGGCTACCTACGAGCAGTACTTC.

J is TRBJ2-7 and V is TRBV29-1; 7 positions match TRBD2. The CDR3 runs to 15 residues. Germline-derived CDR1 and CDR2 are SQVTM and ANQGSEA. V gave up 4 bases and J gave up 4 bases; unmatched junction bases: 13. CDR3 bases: TGCAGCGTTGCCGCCCGGGCGGGGGAGCTATACGAGCAGTACTTC. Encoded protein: CSVAARAGELYEQYF.

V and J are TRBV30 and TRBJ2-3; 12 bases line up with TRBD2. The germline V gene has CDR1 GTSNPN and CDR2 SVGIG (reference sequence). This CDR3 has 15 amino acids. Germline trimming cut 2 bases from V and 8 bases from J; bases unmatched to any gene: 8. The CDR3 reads CAWSPLAGGRGTQYF. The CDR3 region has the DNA TGTGCCTGGAGTCCACTAGCGGGGGGCCGGGGTACGCAGTATTTT.

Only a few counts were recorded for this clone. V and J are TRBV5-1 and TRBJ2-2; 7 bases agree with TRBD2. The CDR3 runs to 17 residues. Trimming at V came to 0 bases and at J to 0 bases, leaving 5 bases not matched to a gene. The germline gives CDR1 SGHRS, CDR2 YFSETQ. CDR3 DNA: TGCGCCAGCAGCTTGGGAACGGGGGGTACGAACACCGGGGAGCTGTTTTTT. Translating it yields CASSLGTGGTNTGELFF.

Here the CDR3 DNA reads TGCGCCAGCAGCTTGGCAGTGGGGAGCTATGGCTACACCTTC. Protein product: CASSLAVGSYGYTF. This chain links TRBV5-1 with TRBJ1-2; D gene unclear. Trimming pared 0 bases from V and 4 bases from J, leaving 10 bases between. The germline gives CDR1 SGHRS, CDR2 YFSETQ. The CDR3 is 14 residues long.

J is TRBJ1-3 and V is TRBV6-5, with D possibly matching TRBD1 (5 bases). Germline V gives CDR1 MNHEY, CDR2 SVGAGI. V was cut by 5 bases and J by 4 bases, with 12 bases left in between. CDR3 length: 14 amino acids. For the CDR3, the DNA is TGTGCCAGCAGTCCTCAAGGGGTCGGAAACACCATATATTTT. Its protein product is CASSPQGVGNTIYF.

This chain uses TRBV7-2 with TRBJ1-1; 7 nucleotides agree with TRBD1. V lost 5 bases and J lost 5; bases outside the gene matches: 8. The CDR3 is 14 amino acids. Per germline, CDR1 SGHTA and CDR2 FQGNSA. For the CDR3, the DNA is TGTGCCAGCAGCCCAAGGGCAGGGGGGACTGAAGCTTTCTTT. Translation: CASSPRAGGTEAFF.

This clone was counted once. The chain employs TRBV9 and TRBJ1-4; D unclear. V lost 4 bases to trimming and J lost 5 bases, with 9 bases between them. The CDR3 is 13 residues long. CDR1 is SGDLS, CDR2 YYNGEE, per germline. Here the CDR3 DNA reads TGTGCCAGCAGCCCCGGCAGGAATGAAAAACTGTTTTTT. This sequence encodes CASSPGRNEKLFF.

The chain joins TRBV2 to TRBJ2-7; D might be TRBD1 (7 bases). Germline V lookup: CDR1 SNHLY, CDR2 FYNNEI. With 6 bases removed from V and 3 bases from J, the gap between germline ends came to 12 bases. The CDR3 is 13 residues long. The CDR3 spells CASSRGAVYEQYF. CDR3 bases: TGTGCCAGCAGCAGGGGGGCGGTCTACGAGCAGTACTTC.

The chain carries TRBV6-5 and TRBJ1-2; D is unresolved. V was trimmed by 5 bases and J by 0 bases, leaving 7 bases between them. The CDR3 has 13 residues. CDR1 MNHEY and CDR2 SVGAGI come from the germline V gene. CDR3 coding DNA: TGTGCCAGCAGTCTAAATCCTAACTATGGCTACACCTTC. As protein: CASSLNPNYGYTF.

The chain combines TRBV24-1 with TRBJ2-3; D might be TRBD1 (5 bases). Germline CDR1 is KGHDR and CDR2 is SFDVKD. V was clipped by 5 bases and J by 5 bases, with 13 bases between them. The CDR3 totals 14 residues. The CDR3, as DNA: TGTGCCACCAGTGGTTCAGGGCTGGTAGATACGCAGTATTTT. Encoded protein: CATSGSGLVDTQYF.

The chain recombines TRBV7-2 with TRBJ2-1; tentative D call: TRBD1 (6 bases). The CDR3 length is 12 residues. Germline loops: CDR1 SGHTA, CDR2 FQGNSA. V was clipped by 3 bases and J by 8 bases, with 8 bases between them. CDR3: CASSFRGDEQFF. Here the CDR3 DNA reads TGTGCCAGCAGCTTCAGGGGAGATGAGCAGTTCTTC.

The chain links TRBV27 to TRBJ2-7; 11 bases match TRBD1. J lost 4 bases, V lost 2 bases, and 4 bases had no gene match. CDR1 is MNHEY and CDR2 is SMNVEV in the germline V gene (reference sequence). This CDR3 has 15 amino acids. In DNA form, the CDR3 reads TGTGCCAGCAGTTTAAAAGGGACAGGGGGATACGAGCAGTACTTC. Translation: CASSLKGTGGYEQYF.

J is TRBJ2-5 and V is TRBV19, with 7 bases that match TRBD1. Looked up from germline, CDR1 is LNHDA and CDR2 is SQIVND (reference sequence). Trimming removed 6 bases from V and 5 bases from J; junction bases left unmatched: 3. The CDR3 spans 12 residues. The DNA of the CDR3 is TGTGCCAGTAGAGGGGGCCGGGAGACCCAGTACTTC. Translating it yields CASRGGRETQYF.

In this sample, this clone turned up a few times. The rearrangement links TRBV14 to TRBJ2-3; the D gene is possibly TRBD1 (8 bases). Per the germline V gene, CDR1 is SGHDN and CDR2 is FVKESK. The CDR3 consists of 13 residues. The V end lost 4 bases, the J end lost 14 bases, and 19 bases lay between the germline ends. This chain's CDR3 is CASSPGGGGPLYF. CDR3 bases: TGTGCCAGCAGCCCAGGGGGCGGGGGACCCCTGTATTTT.

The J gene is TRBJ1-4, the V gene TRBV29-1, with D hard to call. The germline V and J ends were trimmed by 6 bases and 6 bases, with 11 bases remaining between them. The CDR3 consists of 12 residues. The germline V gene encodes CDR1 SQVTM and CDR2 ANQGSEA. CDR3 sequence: CSVRRSDEKLFF. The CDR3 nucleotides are TGCAGCGTGAGGAGGTCCGATGAAAAACTGTTTTTT.

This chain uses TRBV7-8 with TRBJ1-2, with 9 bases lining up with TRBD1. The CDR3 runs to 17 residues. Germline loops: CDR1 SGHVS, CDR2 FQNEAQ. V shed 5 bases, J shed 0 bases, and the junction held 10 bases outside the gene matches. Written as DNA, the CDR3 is TGTGCCAGCAGCCCAAGGGGGGGACAGGGAGCTAACTATGGCTACACCTTC. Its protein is CASSPRGGQGANYGYTF.

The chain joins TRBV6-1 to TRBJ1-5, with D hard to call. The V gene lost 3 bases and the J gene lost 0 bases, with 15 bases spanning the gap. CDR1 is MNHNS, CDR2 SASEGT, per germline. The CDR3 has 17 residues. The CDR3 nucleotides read TGTGCCAGCAGTGATGTGCAGGCAGTATATAGCAATCAGCCCCAGCATTTT. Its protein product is CASSDVQAVYSNQPQHF.

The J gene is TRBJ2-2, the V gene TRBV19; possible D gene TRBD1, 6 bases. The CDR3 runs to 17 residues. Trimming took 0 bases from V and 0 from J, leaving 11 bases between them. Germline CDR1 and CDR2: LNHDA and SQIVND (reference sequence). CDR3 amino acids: CASSIEPGHSNTGELFF. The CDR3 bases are TGTGCCAGTAGTATAGAGCCGGGACACTCGAACACCGGGGAGCTGTTTTTT.